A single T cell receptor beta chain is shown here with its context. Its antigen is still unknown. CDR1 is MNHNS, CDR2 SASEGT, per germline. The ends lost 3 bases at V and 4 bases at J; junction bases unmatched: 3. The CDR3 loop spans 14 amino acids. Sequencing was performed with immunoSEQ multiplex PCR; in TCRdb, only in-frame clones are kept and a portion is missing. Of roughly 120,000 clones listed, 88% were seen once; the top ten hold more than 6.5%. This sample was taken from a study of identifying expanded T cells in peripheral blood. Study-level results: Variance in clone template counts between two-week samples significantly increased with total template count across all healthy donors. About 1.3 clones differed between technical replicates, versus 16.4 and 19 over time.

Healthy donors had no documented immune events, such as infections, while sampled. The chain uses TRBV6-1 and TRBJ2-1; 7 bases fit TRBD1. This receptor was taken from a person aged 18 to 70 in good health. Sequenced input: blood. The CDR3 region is CASSDRDRYNEQFF. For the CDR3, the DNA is TGTGCCAGCAGTGACCGGGACAGATACAATGAGCAGTTCTTC.